This entry describes one TCR beta chain. What it binds is unknown. The CDR3 is made up of 18 amino acids. The J segment lost 4 bases and the V segment lost 2 bases, leaving 9 bases of the junction unmatched. The germline CDR1 and CDR2 sequences are SNHLY and FYNNEI. This entry is derived from a study of CD8 T cells in ankylosing spondylitis. Notes on the study in general: Reactive arthritis synovial fluid and blood previously showed some of these motif variants. CD8+ disease-linked clones were present at relatively low frequencies in blood. Clones tied to disease were said to be significantly enriched in matched ankylosing spondylitis synovial fluid. There was a TCR beta motif, made of several highly homologous variants, that appeared characteristic of ankylosing spondylitis blood.

Each TCR beta library was made by quantitative 5'-RACE that incorporated molecular barcodes. TCRdb re-called the 5' RACE reads through MiXCR, storing one row per CDR3 protein. The table lists about 450,000 distinct CDR3 sequences, more than 25% of them singletons. V usage is TRBV2 and J usage is TRBJ2-3, with 13 bases lining up with TRBD2. Sequences were obtained from blood, either unsorted or a sorted T cell fraction (not recorded which). This receptor was identified in a male donor with ankylosing spondylitis. The CDR3 here is CASSERSRGLAGSDTQYF. CDR3 sequence (DNA): TGTGCCAGCAGTGAACGAAGTAGGGGACTAGCGGGATCAGATACGCAGTATTTT. Using reference TRBV2 and TRBJ2-3 for the parts outside the CDR3, the full variable domain is EPEVTQTPSHQVTQMGQEVILRCVPISNHLYFYWYRQILGQKVEFLVSFYNNEISEKSEIFDDQFSVERPDGSNFTLKIRSTKLEDSAMYFCASSERSRGLAGSDTQYFGPGTRLTVL.